A single sample is the source of the 17 T cell receptor beta chains below, sequenced in a study of response to subunit inactivated influenza vaccine. TCRdb independently ran MiXCR on the RT-PCR reads; one entry per CDR3 protein. The table has about 700,000 distinct CDR3 sequences, 11% to 15% seen once. Source: PBMCs from blood, taken 14 to 15 days before vaccination. The receptor set was obtained from a man aged 50-59 years who received an inactivated influenza vaccine.

This clonotype was observed at least ten times. The chain combines TRBV7-2 with TRBJ2-1; D tentatively fits TRBD1 or TRBD2 (5 bases each). The CDR3 runs 11 residues. CDR1 SGHTA and CDR2 FQGNSA come from the germline V gene. Trimming removed 3 bases at V and 12 bases at J, with 9 bases between. DNA of the CDR3: TGTGCCAGCAGCTTCGGGACGGGGCAGTTCTTC. It yields the protein CASSFGTGQFF.

The V call is TRBV5-6, the J call TRBJ1-1; 10 bases line up with TRBD1. The CDR3 contains 15 residues. Germline lookup yields CDR1 SGHDT and CDR2 YYEEEE. J lost 5 bases, V lost 4 bases, and 8 bases had no gene match. As DNA, the CDR3 is TGTGCCAGCAGCACTCCGGGACAGGGGAGAACTGAAGCTTTCTTT. Encoded protein: CASSTPGQGRTEAFF.

The chain joins TRBV4-2 to TRBJ2-1; no reliable D call. The V gene's germline CDR1 is LGHNA and CDR2 YNFKEQ. The V and J ends lost 0 bases and 10 bases respectively, with 13 bases between them. CDR3 length: 14 residues. The DNA for the CDR3 is TGTGCCAGCAGCCAAGAAGGTGTAGTCCCCGAGCAGTTCTTC. It is translated as CASSQEGVVPEQFF.

This chain uses TRBV9 with TRBJ2-1, with TRBD2 matching over 9 bases. The CDR3 has 16 amino acids. The junction had 5 bases not matched to a gene; V was cut back by 0 bases and J by 4 bases. Germline V gene data show CDR1 as SGDLS and CDR2 as YYNGEE. CDR3 DNA: TGTGCCAGCAGCGTAGGGGCTAGCGGGGCATACAATGAGCAGTTCTTC. Amino acids: CASSVGASGAYNEQFF.

In this sample, this clonotype turned up many times. This chain joins TRBV7-3 and TRBJ2-7; tentatively, D is TRBD2 (6 bases). Germline CDR1 and CDR2: SGHTA and FQGTGA. This CDR3 comprises 14 residues. Between the trimmed V and J ends, which lost 5 bases and 0 bases, there was a span of 11 bases. The CDR3 DNA sequence: TGTGCCAGCAGCGAAACGGGACTCTCCTACGAGCAGTACTTC. It encodes CASSETGLSYEQYF.

The V gene is TRBV6-1, the J gene TRBJ1-2; D not resolved. The germline gives CDR1 MNHNS, CDR2 SASEGT. With 8 bases removed from V and 0 bases from J, the gap between germline ends came to 10 bases. The length of the CDR3 is 13 residues. CDR3 sequence reads: CASGSATNYGYTF. CDR3 sequence (DNA): TGTGCCAGCGGGTCGGCCACTAACTATGGCTACACCTTC.

This clonotype was detected only a few times. DNA for the CDR3: TGCAGTGCCTCTCGACAGGGGGTCGGTCAGCCCCAGCATTTT. Translated: CSASRQGVGQPQHF. The rearrangement uses TRBV20-1 and TRBJ1-5; TRBD1 matches at 9 bases. J was trimmed by 6 bases and V by 6 bases; bases with no gene match: 9. Germline V gene lookup returns CDR1 DFQATT and CDR2 SNEGSKA (reference sequence). CDR3 length: 14 amino acids.

Written as DNA, the CDR3 is TGTGCCAGCACCAAAGGGACAGAAGCTTACGAGCAGTACTTC. Translated: CASTKGTEAYEQYF. This chain joins TRBV7-2 and TRBJ2-7, with 7 nucleotides matching TRBD1. CDR1 SGHTA and CDR2 FQGNSA come from the germline V gene. With 7 bases clipped from V and 4 bases from J, the junction kept 10 bases outside the gene matches. The CDR3 contains 14 residues.

V gene TRBV10-3 combines with J gene TRBJ2-1; no clear D. The length of the CDR3 is 12 residues. Trimming left V 3 bases short and J 4 bases short, with 4 bases between. Germline assignment: CDR1 ENHRY and CDR2 SYGVKD. The DNA for the CDR3 is TGTGCCATCAGTGATGGATACAATGAGCAGTTCTTC. Its translation: CAISDGYNEQFF.

This clonotype was counted many times. The CDR3 sequence: CSVDLGQGTETQYF. Here the CDR3 DNA reads TGCAGCGTTGACCTCGGACAGGGGACAGAGACCCAGTACTTC. This rearrangement joins TRBV29-1 to TRBJ2-5, with 9 bases aligning to TRBD1. Trimming took 3 bases from V and 4 from J; bases not matched to a gene: 6. Germline V gives CDR1 SQVTM, CDR2 ANQGSEA. The CDR3 is 14 residues long.

V gene TRBV9 combines with J gene TRBJ1-1; D gene unclear. This CDR3 region has 13 residues. V was trimmed by 6 bases and J by 4 bases, leaving 13 bases between them. Germline V lookup: CDR1 SGDLS, CDR2 YYNGEE. In DNA, the CDR3 is TGTGCCAGCATTTCATTTTCCGGCACTGAAGCTTTCTTT. It is translated as CASISFSGTEAFF. The full variable domain, rest sourced from reference TRBV9 and TRBJ1-1, is DSGVTQTPKHLITATGQRVTLRCSPRSGDLSVYWYQQSLDQGLQFLIQYYNGEERAKGNILERFSAQQFPDLHSELNLSSLELGDSALYFCASISFSGTEAFFGQGTRLTVV.

This clonotype came up a few times. The chain couples TRBV6-5 to TRBJ1-5; D ambiguous. The CDR3 has 14 amino acids. Trimming stripped 0 bases from V and 5 bases from J, with 8 bases between. CDR1 and CDR2 from the germline V gene are MNHEY and SVGAGI. CDR3 amino acids: CASSYSDGYQPQHF. The CDR3 DNA is TGTGCCAGCAGTTACTCCGACGGGTATCAGCCCCAGCATTTT.

The CDR3 here is CASSRSGDTYEQYF. CDR3 nucleotides: TGTGCCAGCAGCCGCAGCGGAGATACCTACGAGCAGTACTTC. V gene TRBV3-1 combines with J gene TRBJ2-7, with TRBD2 as a possible D gene (5 bases). V was pared by 4 bases and J by 2 bases, with 12 bases between. Germline V gene lookup returns CDR1 LGHDT and CDR2 YNNKEL (reference sequence). The CDR3 sequence is 14 residues long.

This clonotype has at least ten counts. V is TRBV7-2 and J is TRBJ1-2, with TRBD1 matching over 10 bases. Looked up from germline, CDR1 is SGHTA and CDR2 is FQGNSA. J lost 7 bases, V lost 4 bases, and 9 bases had no gene match. This CDR3 is 15 amino acids long. CDR3 loop: CASSYPGQGKGGYTF. CDR3 nucleotides: TGTGCCAGCAGCTACCCGGGACAGGGGAAGGGTGGCTACACCTTC.

The sample holds a few counts of this clonotype. The J gene is TRBJ2-7, the V gene TRBV7-9, with TRBD1 matching 7 bases. CDR1 and CDR2 (germline): SEHNR, FQNEAQ (reference sequence). V lost 1 base, J lost 5 bases, and 5 bases stayed unmatched. The CDR3 contains 14 residues. The CDR3 here is CASSLVGGRNEQYF. CDR3 bases: TGTGCCAGCAGCTTAGTAGGGGGCCGCAACGAGCAGTACTTC.

This clonotype showed up many times. The rearrangement joins TRBV9 to TRBJ2-2, with 8 bases identical to TRBD1. CDR3 length: 13 residues. V dropped 7 bases and J dropped 1; count of bases not matched to a gene: 0. The germline V gene has CDR1 SGDLS and CDR2 YYNGEE. CDR3 sequence: CASGQGNTGELFF. The CDR3 DNA reads as TGTGCCAGCGGACAGGGGAACACCGGGGAGCTGTTTTTT.

CDR3 coding DNA: TGTGCCAGCAGCTTTGGAACCGGGACAGGTGGGGAGACCCAGTACTTC. Amino acid sequence: CASSFGTGTGGETQYF. The rearrangement links TRBV11-2 to TRBJ2-5, with 8 bases that match TRBD1. Germline values: CDR1 SGHAT, CDR2 FQNNGV. CDR3 length: 16 residues. V was clipped by 3 bases and J by 5 bases; unmatched bases: 11.